The 16 T cell receptor beta chains presented below share a single source sample, sequenced in a study of shared clonotypes between healthy human individuals. Measured with immunoSEQ multiplex PCR; TCRdb has only the in-frame clones, and not every one. This sample has under 600,000 clones, with 60% to 80% found just once. Material for sequencing was PBMCs. Receptors were obtained from a woman in her 40s in good health. Some clones in this sample may be carry-over from other donors' samples.

The CDR3 is CASSRDRVGGKLFF. CDR3 bases: TGTGCCAGCAGCCGGGACAGGGTGGGCGGAAAACTGTTTTTT. The chain combines TRBV6-5 with TRBJ1-4; TRBD1 matches 9 bases. CDR1 is MNHEY and CDR2 is SVGAGI in the germline V gene. V was pared by 6 bases and J by 10 bases, with 9 bases of the junction left unmatched. The CDR3 has 14 amino acids.

The chain joins TRBV27 to TRBJ2-5; D unresolved. The germline V and J ends were trimmed by 0 bases and 5 bases, with 7 bases remaining between them. CDR1 and CDR2 (germline): MNHEY, SMNVEV (reference sequence). This CDR3 is 13 amino acids long. The CDR3 DNA is TGTGCCAGCAGTTTATCGGTACAGGAGACCCAGTACTTC. Amino acid sequence: CASSLSVQETQYF.

The V gene is TRBV5-4, the J gene TRBJ1-1; no clear D. Germline V gene sequence: CDR1 SGHNT, CDR2 YYREEE (reference sequence). The CDR3 extends over 14 amino acids. V shed 0 bases and J shed 1 base, with 7 bases lying between them. The CDR3 loop is CASSLDSTNTEAFF. CDR3 in DNA: TGTGCCAGCAGCTTGGATTCGACGAACACTGAAGCTTTCTTT.

V is TRBV7-9 and J is TRBJ2-1; D is unresolved. The CDR3 is 15 amino acids. CDR1 and CDR2 from the germline V gene are SEHNR and FQNEAQ (reference sequence). The V and J ends lost 4 bases and 2 bases respectively, with 12 bases between them. The CDR3 sequence: CASSSPSSPYNEQFF. CDR3 in DNA: TGTGCCAGCAGCTCCCCGAGTTCACCCTACAATGAGCAGTTCTTC.

The chain joins TRBV6-4 to TRBJ2-2; D is unresolved. CDR3 length: 14 residues. Germline-derived CDR1 and CDR2 are MRHNA and SNTAGT. With 4 bases removed from V and 1 base from J, the gap between germline ends came to 7 bases. CDR3 nucleotides: TGTGCCAGCAGTGCTACAGAGAACACCGGGGAGCTGTTTTTT. It encodes CASSATENTGELFF.

In its sample, this clone was seen once. V is TRBV30 and J is TRBJ2-2; no definite D call. Germline V gene data show CDR1 as GTSNPN and CDR2 as SVGIG (reference sequence). Trimming left V 2 bases short and J 6 bases short, with 13 bases between. The CDR3 has 14 residues. CDR3 sequence (DNA): TGTGCCTGGAGTTTGACGGGTGGAGCCGGGGAGCTGTTTTTT. This gives the protein CAWSLTGGAGELFF.

The chain carries TRBV7-2 and TRBJ2-5, with D uncertain. V lost 1 base, J lost 10 bases, and 7 bases lay in between. The CDR3 is 11 residues long. Germline assignment: CDR1 SGHTA and CDR2 FQGNSA. CDR3: CASSLEGGQYF. The CDR3 DNA reads as TGTGCCAGCAGCTTAGAGGGTGGCCAGTACTTC.

The V call is TRBV5-1, the J call TRBJ2-1; maybe TRBD2 (6 bases). This CDR3 contains 15 residues. The ends were cut back, 0 bases at V and 4 bases at J, with 11 bases in the middle. Per the germline V gene, CDR1 is SGHRS and CDR2 is YFSETQ. For the CDR3, the DNA is TGCGCCAGCAGCTTGGGCGGGACGGGGTACAATGAGCAGTTCTTC. Protein sequence: CASSLGGTGYNEQFF.

The chain carries TRBV5-5 and TRBJ1-4; no definite D call. CDR3 length: 14 residues. Germline V gene data show CDR1 as SGHKS and CDR2 as YYEKEE (reference sequence). V gave up 2 bases and J gave up 5 bases, with 10 bases separating them. Here the CDR3 reads CASSFGSPNEKLFF. The CDR3 DNA reads as TGTGCCAGCAGCTTCGGCAGCCCAAATGAAAAACTGTTTTTT.

V gene TRBV2 combines with J gene TRBJ1-1, with TRBD1 identical over 9 bases. The CDR3 is 14 amino acids. The germline CDR1 and CDR2 sequences are SNHLY and FYNNEI. V trimming: 6 bases; J trimming: 5 bases; junction bases outside the gene matches: 7. CDR3 amino acids: CASRAQGALTEAFF. As DNA, the CDR3 is TGTGCCAGCAGAGCACAGGGGGCTTTGACTGAAGCTTTCTTT.

In regard to this clone: A much bigger clone sits one base away, suggesting this may be a read error. The chain links TRBV7-2 to TRBJ1-2; D is undetermined. CDR3 size: 11 residues. V lost 5 bases and J 4 bases, leaving 5 bases between the germline ends. Per germline, CDR1 SGHTA and CDR2 FQGNSA. For the CDR3, the DNA is TGTGCCAGCAGCGCCCTCTATGGCTACACCTTC. It codes for CASSALYGYTF.

The J gene is TRBJ1-2, the V gene TRBV7-9; possibly TRBD1 for D (5 bases). The germline V gene has CDR1 SEHNR and CDR2 FQNEAQ (reference sequence). With 5 bases removed from V and 8 bases from J, the gap between germline ends came to 12 bases. The CDR3 runs 12 residues. CDR3 region: CASSPQGGGYTF. The CDR3 nucleotides read TGTGCCAGCAGCCCCCAGGGCGGCGGCTACACCTTC.

This chain connects TRBV2 to TRBJ2-7; TRBD1 is a possible D gene (5 bases). V was clipped by 10 bases and J by 5 bases, with 12 bases between them. This CDR3 region has 11 residues. CDR1 and CDR2 (germline): SNHLY, FYNNEI. The CDR3 loop reads CATSTEDEQYF. Written as DNA, the CDR3 is TGTGCCACCTCGACAGAGGACGAGCAGTACTTC.

Notes on this clone: Other DNA sequences within the sample encode an identical CDR3. This rearrangement joins TRBV2 to TRBJ2-5; 7 bases are shared with TRBD1. The germline gives CDR1 SNHLY, CDR2 FYNNEI. This CDR3 has 13 residues. The J segment lost 3 bases and the V segment lost 5 bases, leaving 3 bases of the junction unmatched. This chain's CDR3 is CASSTDRKETQYF. The CDR3 DNA is TGTGCCAGCAGTACGGACAGGAAAGAGACCCAGTACTTC.

The V and J genes are TRBV10-3 and TRBJ2-5; D is unresolved. This CDR3 comprises 15 residues. Trimming stripped 0 bases from V and 2 bases from J, with 10 bases between. Germline lookup yields CDR1 ENHRY and CDR2 SYGVKD. The CDR3 loop reads CAISESRQVQETQYF. Written as DNA, the CDR3 is TGTGCCATCAGTGAGTCGAGGCAGGTTCAAGAGACCCAGTACTTC.

This clone occurred a few times. The CDR3 here is CASSLNRGGGQPQHF. In DNA form, the CDR3 reads TGTGCCAGCAGTTTAAACAGGGGAGGGGGTCAGCCCCAGCATTTT. V gene TRBV28 combines with J gene TRBJ1-5; 7 nucleotides line up with TRBD1. The CDR3 is 15 amino acids. The germline V gene encodes CDR1 MDHEN and CDR2 SYDVKM. The V and J ends lost 2 bases and 6 bases, in that order; junction bases with no gene match: 7.